The TCR beta chain under discussion was sequenced for a study of T-cell memory formation after mild COVID-19. Study-wide findings and caveats: The main location of contracting CD4+ clones was CM and EM, and that of contracting CD8+ clones was EMRA.

MiXCR, applied by TCRdb to the 5' RACE reads, yields one record per CDR3 protein. Of around 200,000 distinct CDR3 sequences listed, about 10% are singletons. The CDR3 contains 16 residues. V lost 1 base, J lost 5 bases, and 7 bases stayed unmatched. Germline loops: CDR1 SGHAT, CDR2 FQNNGV. Worth noting for this clonotype: Its specificity is unknown.

The gene calls are TRBV11-2 and TRBJ2-3; 9 nucleotides align to TRBD2. The source of this sequence is a man between 18 and 29 years old who had mild COVID-19 (a few samples of this study predate the infection). Cell type and time point are not known. Source material: PBMCs or a T cell subset sorted from them (not recorded which). CDR3: CASSLGKLAGLDTQYF. CDR3 nucleotide sequence: TGTGCCAGCAGCTTAGGAAAGCTAGCGGGGCTAGATACGCAGTATTTT.